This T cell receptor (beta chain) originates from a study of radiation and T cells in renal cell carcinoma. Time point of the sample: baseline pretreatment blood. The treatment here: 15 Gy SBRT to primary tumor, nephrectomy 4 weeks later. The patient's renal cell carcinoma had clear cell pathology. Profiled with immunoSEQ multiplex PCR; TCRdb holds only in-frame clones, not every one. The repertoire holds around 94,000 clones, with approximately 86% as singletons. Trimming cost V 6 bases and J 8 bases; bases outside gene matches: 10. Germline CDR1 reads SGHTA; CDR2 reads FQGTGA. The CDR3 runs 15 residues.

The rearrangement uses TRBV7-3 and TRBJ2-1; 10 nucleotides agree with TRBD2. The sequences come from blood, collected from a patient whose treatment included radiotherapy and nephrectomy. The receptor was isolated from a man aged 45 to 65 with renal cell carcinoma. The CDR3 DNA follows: TGTGCCAGCAGGAAAACCACCGGGACTAGCGATGAGCAGTTCTTC. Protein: CASRKTTGTSDEQFF.